One sample yielded the 21 T cell receptor beta chains listed below, sequenced in a study of blood T cell repertoires in COVID-19. This table comes from immunoSEQ multiplex PCR, and its TCRdb copy is limited to in-frame clones, with some not included. The sample consists of around 67,000 clones, less than 85% of them appearing once. What was sequenced was peripheral blood. The receptors shown here come from a man at least 80 years old with active COVID-19.

The chain employs TRBV29-1 and TRBJ2-1; the match to TRBD1 covers 7 bases. CDR1 and CDR2 from the germline V gene are SQVTM and ANQGSEA. After removal of 7 bases from V and 6 bases from J, the junction contained 12 bases not matched to a gene. The CDR3 contains 14 residues. The CDR3 reads CSAPDRVAANEQFF. CDR3 sequence (DNA): TGCAGCGCCCCAGACAGGGTGGCGGCCAATGAGCAGTTCTTC.

The V and J genes are TRBV19 and TRBJ2-5, with unresolved D. The CDR3 spans 15 residues. V was cut by 1 base and J by 2 bases, with 11 bases left in between. The germline V gene has CDR1 LNHDA and CDR2 SQIVND (reference sequence). The CDR3 coding sequence is TGTGCCAGTAGTATAGGGTTAACAGTACAAGAGACCCAGTACTTC. This encodes CASSIGLTVQETQYF.

The table lists this clone with a count of one. This chain joins TRBV14 and TRBJ1-2, with D uncertain. This CDR3 has 13 residues. Germline V gene sequence: CDR1 SGHDN, CDR2 FVKESK. V dropped 4 bases and J dropped 2 bases, with 8 bases sitting between them. CDR3 protein: CASSPELNYGYTF. CDR3 in DNA: TGTGCCAGCAGCCCAGAATTAAACTATGGCTACACCTTC.

The V gene is TRBV24-1, the J gene TRBJ2-3, with 9 bases lining up with TRBD2. Unmatched junction bases numbered 3, after V lost 3 bases and J lost 0 bases. The CDR3 loop spans 16 amino acids. Germline assignment: CDR1 KGHDR and CDR2 SFDVKD. CDR3 DNA: TGTGCCACCAGTGATATTAGCGGGAGTAGCACAGATACGCAGTATTTT. This encodes CATSDISGSSTDTQYF.

This chain links TRBV6-5 with TRBJ2-5; TRBD1 aligns across 7 bases. The CDR3 is made up of 15 amino acids. Germline CDR1 MNHEY, CDR2 SVGAGI. Germline trimming cut 5 bases from V and 3 bases from J; bases unmatched to any gene: 9. The chain's CDR3 is CASSTTDGTEETQYF. DNA for the CDR3: TGTGCCAGCAGTACGACGGACGGGACAGAAGAGACCCAGTACTTC.

The V gene is TRBV28, the J gene TRBJ2-1, with 10 bases fitting TRBD2. This CDR3 has 16 residues. The V segment lost 8 bases and the J segment 8 bases; nucleotides outside the gene matches: 15. From germline, CDR1 is MDHEN and CDR2 SYDVKM. The CDR3 reads CASPSSLAGVLDEQFF. In DNA, the CDR3 is TGTGCCAGCCCGAGTTCTCTAGCGGGAGTTTTGGATGAGCAGTTCTTC.

This clone was seen only once. V is TRBV6-2 or TRBV6-3 and J is TRBJ1-1, with D unclear. The V end lost 6 bases, the J end lost 8 bases, and 22 bases lay between the germline ends. Germline CDR1 reads MNHEY; CDR2 reads SVGEGT. This CDR3 has 15 residues. The DNA of the CDR3 is TGTGCCAGCAGCCCAGTTGCGGGTTCGTTTTCGGAAGCTTTCTTT. Protein product: CASSPVAGSFSEAFF.

This chain uses TRBV7-9 with TRBJ1-1; tentative D call: TRBD1 (5 bases). Germline-derived CDR1 and CDR2 are SEHNR and FQNEAQ (reference sequence). This CDR3 spans 14 amino acids. V lost 1 base and J lost 1, with 7 bases in between. CDR3 sequence (DNA): TGTGCCAGCAGCTTAGGCGGGGGGAACACTGAAGCTTTCTTT. This gives the protein CASSLGGGNTEAFF.

The chain combines TRBV5-6 with TRBJ2-5; 10 bases align to TRBD1. Germline V gives CDR1 SGHDT, CDR2 YYEEEE. The CDR3 consists of 16 residues. Trimming removed 0 bases from V and 6 bases from J; junction bases left unmatched: 8. CDR3 protein: CASSLGVTGGLKTQYF. Written as DNA, the CDR3 is TGTGCCAGCAGCTTGGGAGTGACAGGGGGCTTAAAGACCCAGTACTTC.

This chain joins TRBV3-1 (or the pseudogene TRBV3-2) and TRBJ1-1; no clear D gene. The CDR3 covers 16 residues. CDR1 LGHDT and CDR2 YNNKEL come from the germline V gene (reference sequence). Trimming removed 5 bases from V and 3 bases from J, with 19 bases in between. In nucleotides, the CDR3 is TGTGCCAGCAGCTCAAGGGTTCGGGGATTTTACACTGAAGCTTTCTTT. The encoded protein is CASSSRVRGFYTEAFF.

The chain joins TRBV18 to TRBJ2-6, with a weak D call TRBD1 (6 bases). The length of the CDR3 is 16 residues. CDR1 and CDR2 from the germline V gene are KGHSH and LQKENI. V lost 3 bases to trimming and J lost 7 bases, with 16 bases between them. The CDR3, as DNA: TGTGCCAGCTCACCTCTAGGGGGTGAACAAGCCAACGTCCTGACTTTC. This sequence encodes CASSPLGGEQANVLTF.

The V gene is TRBV6-5, the J gene TRBJ2-1; D is unresolved. The CDR3 sequence is 14 residues long. Germline-derived CDR1 and CDR2 are MNHEY and SVGAGI. With 6 bases removed from V and 3 bases from J, the gap between germline ends came to 12 bases. The CDR3 bases are TGTGCCAGCAGCCAAAGCCCCCTCTACAATGAGCAGTTCTTC. Its protein product is CASSQSPLYNEQFF.

CDR3 DNA: TGTGCCAGCAGCCAAGATCCTGGACAGGGGAACTATGGCTACACCTTC. Its translation is CASSQDPGQGNYGYTF. The genes are TRBV4-2 and TRBJ1-2, with 9 bases aligning to TRBD1. V shed 0 bases, J shed 2 bases, and the junction held 4 bases outside the gene matches. The CDR3 is 16 amino acids. Germline V gene lookup returns CDR1 LGHNA and CDR2 YNFKEQ.

This chain joins TRBV4-3 and TRBJ2-1; TRBD2 is a possible D gene (6 bases). Trimming stripped 0 bases from V and 3 bases from J, with 15 bases between. The CDR3 runs to 17 residues. Germline V gene sequence: CDR1 LGHNA, CDR2 YSLEER. CDR3 nucleotides: TGCGCCAGCAGCCAAGATTTTAGCGGCGGTCTCTACAATGAGCAGTTCTTC. This sequence encodes CASSQDFSGGLYNEQFF.

V is TRBV29-1 and J is TRBJ2-7, with TRBD1 matching 8 bases. The CDR3 loop spans 14 amino acids. Trimming took 6 bases from V and 4 from J; bases not matched to a gene: 11. Germline CDR1 is SQVTM and CDR2 is ANQGSEA. The CDR3 sequence is CSVGQQGVGYEQYF. CDR3 in DNA: TGCAGCGTGGGCCAACAGGGGGTTGGGTACGAGCAGTACTTC.

V gene TRBV7-2 combines with J gene TRBJ2-3; maybe TRBD2 (5 bases). This CDR3 has 15 residues. Trimming stripped 5 bases from V and 0 bases from J, with 12 bases between. The germline V gene encodes CDR1 SGHTA and CDR2 FQGNSA. DNA for the CDR3: TGTGCCAGCAGCCAAATCGGGGTTAGCACAGATACGCAGTATTTT. It specifies CASSQIGVSTDTQYF.

This chain uses TRBV30 with TRBJ2-7; TRBD2 aligns across 13 bases. The length of the CDR3 is 14 residues. V gave up 5 bases and J gave up 4 bases; unmatched junction bases: 5. In germline, CDR1 is GTSNPN, CDR2 SVGIG (reference sequence). The DNA of the CDR3 is TGTGCCTGGGCCGGGACTAGCGGGACTTACGAGCAGTACTTC. This codes for CAWAGTSGTYEQYF.

The chain links TRBV7-2 to TRBJ2-3; D is possibly TRBD1 (5 bases). Looked up from germline, CDR1 is SGHTA and CDR2 is FQGNSA. V lost 8 bases to trimming and J lost 7 bases, with 16 bases between them. The CDR3 runs 13 residues. The CDR3 protein is CASHVLGVNTQYF. The CDR3 nucleotides read TGTGCCAGCCACGTCTTAGGGGTAAATACGCAGTATTTT.

The chain carries TRBV7-2 and TRBJ2-3, with D hard to call. Trimming stripped 3 bases from V and 9 bases from J, with 10 bases between. CDR1 is SGHTA, CDR2 FQGNSA, per germline. There are 12 residues in the CDR3. The CDR3 nucleotides read TGTGCCAGCAGCTTGAGGAAACCAACGCAGTATTTT. Residues: CASSLRKPTQYF.

V and J are TRBV19 and TRBJ1-1; no clear D. The germline V gene encodes CDR1 LNHDA and CDR2 SQIVND (reference sequence). The germline V and J ends were trimmed by 5 bases and 6 bases, with 10 bases remaining between them. This CDR3 spans 12 amino acids. The CDR3 DNA reads TGTGCCAGTAGTTTTCTCCTCTCTGAAGCTTTCTTT. Its translation: CASSFLLSEAFF.

The gene calls are TRBV15 and TRBJ2-7; tentative D call: TRBD2 (6 bases). The germline V and J ends were trimmed by 0 bases and 4 bases, with 13 bases remaining between them. The CDR3 is 15 amino acids. CDR1 is LNHNV, CDR2 YYDKDF, per germline (reference sequence). The CDR3 reads CATSRDDSGPYEQYF. CDR3 in DNA: TGTGCCACCAGCAGAGATGATAGCGGTCCATACGAGCAGTACTTC.